A single sample is the source of the 19 T cell receptor beta chains below, sequenced in a study of cytomegalovirus exposure and HLA in healthy donors. Primers included in the PCR were 60 Vbeta and 13 Jbeta primers. Generated by immunoSEQ multiplex PCR, the TCRdb table keeps only in-frame clones and is missing some. This table has about 120,000 clones, 65% to 75% appearing once. Sequenced sample: PBMCs. The receptors were sampled from a man in his forties in good health and CMV-seropositive.

V is TRBV6-1 and J is TRBJ1-4, with D possibly TRBD1 on 5 matching bases. The CDR3 extends over 13 amino acids. Trimming removed 2 bases from V and 8 bases from J, with 9 bases in between. Germline CDR1 is MNHNS and CDR2 is SASEGT. CDR3 nucleotide sequence: TGTGCCAGCAGTGAAAGACAGTGGGAAAAACTGTTTTTT. It translates to CASSERQWEKLFF.

The chain joins TRBV5-4 to TRBJ2-1; TRBD1 aligns across 11 bases. Germline CDR1 is SGHNT and CDR2 is YYREEE (reference sequence). This CDR3 contains 15 residues. Trimming removed 4 bases from V and 7 bases from J; junction bases left unmatched: 7. Written as DNA, the CDR3 is TGTGCCAGCAGCCATCGGACAGGGGGCCTTAATGAGCAGTTCTTC. Its protein product is CASSHRTGGLNEQFF. Full variable domain (missing parts from reference TRBV5-4 and TRBJ2-1): ETGVTQSPTHLIKTRGQQVTLRCSSQSGHNTVSWYQQALGQGPQFIFQYYREEENGRGNFPPRFSGLQFPNYSSELNVNALELDDSALYLCASSHRTGGLNEQFFGPGTRLTVL.

A few counts support this clone. The chain couples TRBV5-4 to TRBJ1-4; 7 nucleotides align to TRBD1. Germline CDR1 is SGHNT and CDR2 is YYREEE (reference sequence). The CDR3 covers 14 residues. J gave up 8 bases and V 4 bases, and 8 bases lay outside the gene matches. The CDR3, as DNA: TGTGCCAGCAGCCCGGGACAGAGGGGCGAAAAACTGTTTTTT. Encoded protein: CASSPGQRGEKLFF.

J is TRBJ1-5 and V is TRBV28; no firm D call. The CDR3 extends over 14 amino acids. From germline, CDR1 is MDHEN and CDR2 SYDVKM. V was clipped by 3 bases and J by 3 bases, with 9 bases between them. The CDR3 nucleotides read TGTGCCAGCAGTTTCGGGTCCTCCAATCAGCCCCAGCATTTT. Its translation: CASSFGSSNQPQHF. Variable domain in full (rest from reference TRBV28 and TRBJ1-5): DVKVTQSSRYLVKRTGEKVFLECVQDMDHENMFWYRQDPGLGLRLIYFSYDVKMKEKGDIPEGYSVSREKKERFSLILESASTNQTSMYLCASSFGSSNQPQHFGDGTRLSIL.

This clone was recorded only once. The chain uses TRBV18 and TRBJ2-7, with 11 bases aligning to TRBD2. V dropped 3 bases and J dropped 5; count of bases not matched to a gene: 6. The CDR3 length is 15 residues. CDR1 and CDR2 from the germline V gene are KGHSH and LQKENI. The chain's CDR3 is CASSPNSGRGHEQYF. The CDR3 region has the DNA TGTGCCAGCTCACCCAATAGCGGGAGGGGCCACGAGCAGTACTTC.

The J gene is TRBJ1-5, the V gene TRBV2, with D perhaps TRBD1 (5 bases). This CDR3 region has 14 residues. The ends were cut back, 5 bases at V and 1 base at J, with 9 bases in the middle. The germline CDR1 and CDR2 sequences are SNHLY and FYNNEI. For the CDR3, the DNA is TGTGCCAGCAGTCTCGGGGGGAGCAATCAGCCCCAGCATTTT. Its protein product is CASSLGGSNQPQHF.

V and J are TRBV2 and TRBJ2-7; 8 bases agree with TRBD2. V dropped 10 bases and J dropped 4; count of bases not matched to a gene: 15. The CDR3 totals 15 residues. Germline CDR1 reads SNHLY; CDR2 reads FYNNEI. CDR3 nucleotides: TGTGCCATTATCGCCGAGCGGGAGCCGTTGTACGAGCAGTACTTC. It translates to CAIIAEREPLYEQYF.

This chain connects TRBV6-1 to TRBJ2-7, with 8 bases identical to TRBD1. The CDR3 loop spans 15 amino acids. Per the germline V gene, CDR1 is MNHNS and CDR2 is SASEGT. The J segment lost 3 bases and the V segment lost 3 bases, leaving 7 bases of the junction unmatched. The chain's CDR3 is CASSEGWTGLYEQYF. In DNA form, the CDR3 reads TGTGCCAGCAGTGAGGGTTGGACAGGGCTCTACGAGCAGTACTTC.

The genes are TRBV7-9 and TRBJ2-4; 8 nucleotides align to TRBD2. Trimming removed 5 bases from V and 3 bases from J; junction bases left unmatched: 6. Germline loops: CDR1 SEHNR, CDR2 FQNEAQ (reference sequence). CDR3 size: 15 residues. CDR3 sequence: CASSPREGDKNIQYF. Here the CDR3 DNA reads TGTGCCAGCAGCCCCCGGGAGGGTGACAAAAACATTCAGTACTTC.

V is TRBV21-1 and J is TRBJ1-1; TRBD1, the D gene given by the table, was not confirmed from the DNA. TRBV21-1 is assigned pseudogene status. The CDR3 consists of 18 residues. The CDR3 loop is CASSAPPGTGGPSPEAFF. The DNA of the CDR3 is TGTGCCAGCAGCGCGCCCCCCGGGACAGGGGGCCCCAGCCCTGAAGCTTTCTTT.

This clone was seen a single time. The rearrangement uses TRBV7-2 and TRBJ2-6, with 8 bases that match TRBD2. Germline lookup yields CDR1 SGHTA and CDR2 FQGNSA. This CDR3 is built from 17 residues. J gave up 0 bases and V 5 bases, and 6 bases lay outside the gene matches. Written as DNA, the CDR3 is TGTGCCAGCAGCGCCGCGGGGGGAAGCTCTGGGGCCAACGTCCTGACTTTC. Translated: CASSAAGGSSGANVLTF.

The CDR3: CAWRGQVNQPQHF. The CDR3 DNA is TGTGCCTGGAGGGGACAGGTCAATCAGCCCCAGCATTTT. This rearrangement joins TRBV30 to TRBJ1-5; 8 nucleotides match TRBD1. Germline CDR1 and CDR2: GTSNPN and SVGIG (reference sequence). The CDR3 loop spans 13 amino acids. With 3 bases clipped from V and 3 bases from J, the junction kept 1 base outside the gene matches.

This sequence joins TRBV7-6 and TRBJ1-1; no clear D. This CDR3 spans 13 amino acids. Trimming stripped 2 bases from V and 3 bases from J, with 7 bases between. Germline-derived CDR1 and CDR2 are SGHVS and FNYEAQ. Here the CDR3 DNA reads TGTGCCAGCAGCTTATCCGGGGACACTGAAGCTTTCTTT. As protein: CASSLSGDTEAFF.

This clone was detected a few times. V gene TRBV6-1 combines with J gene TRBJ1-5, with D tentatively TRBD1 (6 bases). Deletions cut 3 bases from V and 6 bases from J, with 15 bases between. The V gene's germline CDR1 is MNHNS and CDR2 SASEGT. CDR3 length: 15 amino acids. CDR3 coding DNA: TGTGCCAGCAGTGACAGCAGGGGATCGGGTCAGCCCCAGCATTTT. Residues: CASSDSRGSGQPQHF.

The V and J genes are TRBV7-9 and TRBJ2-5; a weak D match, TRBD2 (5 bases). This CDR3 contains 11 residues. V was clipped by 10 bases and J by 4 bases, with 10 bases between them. Germline V gene sequence: CDR1 SEHNR, CDR2 FQNEAQ (reference sequence). For the CDR3, the DNA is TGTGCCATAGGGAGCGGAGAGACCCAGTACTTC. Translated, it gives CAIGSGETQYF.

J is TRBJ1-2 and V is TRBV2; 7 nucleotides agree with TRBD1. Losses at the gene ends were 5 bases for V and 5 bases for J; bases not matched to a gene: 8. CDR3 length: 14 amino acids. CDR1 and CDR2 (germline): SNHLY, FYNNEI. The CDR3 DNA follows: TGTGCCAGCAGTTCCCGGGACAGTGGGTATGGCTACACCTTC. Protein sequence: CASSSRDSGYGYTF.

This clone was seen a few times. The CDR3 region has the DNA TGTGCCAGCAGCTTATGGGACAGGAGGTCAGATACGCAGTATTTT. This sequence encodes CASSLWDRRSDTQYF. V gene TRBV7-2 combines with J gene TRBJ2-3, with 8 positions matching TRBD1. V was clipped by 2 bases and J by 4 bases; unmatched bases: 5. Per the germline V gene, CDR1 is SGHTA and CDR2 is FQGNSA. The CDR3 spans 15 residues.

This clone was seen more than once but under ten times. The rearrangement joins TRBV6-5 to TRBJ1-1, with TRBD1 identical over 7 bases. The trim removed 5 bases at V and 1 base at J, leaving 7 bases unmatched. The CDR3 runs 15 residues. CDR1 is MNHEY, CDR2 SVGAGI, per germline. In DNA, the CDR3 is TGTGCCAGCAGTCCAAGACAGGGACCGAACACTGAAGCTTTCTTT. Its protein is CASSPRQGPNTEAFF.

V gene TRBV19 combines with J gene TRBJ1-1; D may be TRBD1 (6 bases). V dropped 5 bases and J dropped 3 bases, with 13 bases sitting between them. The CDR3 covers 14 residues. The germline V gene has CDR1 LNHDA and CDR2 SQIVND (reference sequence). CDR3 region: CASSVRGRDTEAFF. The CDR3 DNA is TGTGCCAGTAGTGTCAGGGGTCGGGACACTGAAGCTTTCTTT.